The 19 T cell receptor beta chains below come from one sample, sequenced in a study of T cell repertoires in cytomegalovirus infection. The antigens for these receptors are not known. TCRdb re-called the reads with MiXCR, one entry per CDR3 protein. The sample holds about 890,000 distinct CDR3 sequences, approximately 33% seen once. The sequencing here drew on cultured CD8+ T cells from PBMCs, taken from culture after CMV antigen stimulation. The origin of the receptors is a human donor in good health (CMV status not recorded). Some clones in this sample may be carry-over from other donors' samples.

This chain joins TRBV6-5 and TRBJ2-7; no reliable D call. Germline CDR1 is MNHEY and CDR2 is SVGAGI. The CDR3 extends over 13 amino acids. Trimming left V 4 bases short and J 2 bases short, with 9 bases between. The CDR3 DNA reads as TGTGCCAGCAGTTCATATTACCCCTACGAGCAGTACTTC. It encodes CASSSYYPYEQYF.

The CDR3 region is CASSQEETSETDTQYF. CDR3 bases: TGCGCCAGCAGCCAAGAGGAGACTAGCGAAACAGATACGCAGTATTTT. This sequence joins TRBV4-3 and TRBJ2-3; 8 nucleotides align to TRBD2. V was pared by 0 bases and J by 3 bases, with 5 bases of the junction left unmatched. The CDR3 has 16 amino acids. Germline CDR1 LGHNA, CDR2 YSLEER.

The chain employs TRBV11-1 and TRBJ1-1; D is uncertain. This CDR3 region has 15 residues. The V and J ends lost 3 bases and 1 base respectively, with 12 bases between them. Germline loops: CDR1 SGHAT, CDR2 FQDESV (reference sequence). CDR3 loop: CASSFAPAKNTEAFF. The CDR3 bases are TGTGCCAGCAGCTTCGCGCCAGCTAAGAACACTGAAGCTTTCTTT.

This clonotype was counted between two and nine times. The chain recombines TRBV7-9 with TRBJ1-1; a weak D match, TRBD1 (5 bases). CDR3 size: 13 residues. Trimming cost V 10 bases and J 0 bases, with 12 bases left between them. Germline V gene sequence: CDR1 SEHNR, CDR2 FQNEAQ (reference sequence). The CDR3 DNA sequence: TGTGCCACATCGAGACAGTTGAACACTGAAGCTTTCTTT. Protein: CATSRQLNTEAFF.

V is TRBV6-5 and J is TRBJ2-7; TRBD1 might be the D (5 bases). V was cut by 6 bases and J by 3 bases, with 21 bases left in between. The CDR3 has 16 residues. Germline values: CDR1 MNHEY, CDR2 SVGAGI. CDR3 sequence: CASRRQTNSQNYEQYF. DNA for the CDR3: TGTGCCAGCAGACGACAGACAAATTCCCAAAACTACGAGCAGTACTTC.

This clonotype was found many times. The CDR3 nucleotides are TGTGCCAGCAGCTTACGGGACAACTACAATGAGCAGTTCTTC. The encoded protein is CASSLRDNYNEQFF. The chain couples TRBV7-6 to TRBJ2-1; D is possibly TRBD1 (6 bases). Trimming took 2 bases from V and 3 from J, leaving 8 bases between them. This CDR3 contains 14 residues. Germline loops: CDR1 SGHVS, CDR2 FNYEAQ.

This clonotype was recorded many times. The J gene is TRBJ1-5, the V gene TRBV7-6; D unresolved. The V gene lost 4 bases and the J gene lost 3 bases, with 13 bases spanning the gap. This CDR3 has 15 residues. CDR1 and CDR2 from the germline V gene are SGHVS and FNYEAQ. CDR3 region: CASSSVMGTNQPQHF. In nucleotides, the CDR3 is TGTGCCAGCAGCTCCGTAATGGGAACCAATCAGCCCCAGCATTTT. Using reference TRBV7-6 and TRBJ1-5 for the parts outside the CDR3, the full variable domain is GAGVSQSPRYKVTKRGQDVALRCDPISGHVSLYWYRQALGQGPEFLTYFNYEAQQDKSGLPNDRFSAERPEGSISTLTIQRTEQRDSAMYRCASSSVMGTNQPQHFGDGTRLSIL.

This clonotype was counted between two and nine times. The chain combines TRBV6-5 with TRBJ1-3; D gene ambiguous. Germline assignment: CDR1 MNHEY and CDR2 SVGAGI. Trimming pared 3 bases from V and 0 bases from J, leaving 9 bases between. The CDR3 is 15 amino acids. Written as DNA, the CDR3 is TGTGCCAGCAGTTATCGTGAGGGCTCTGGAAACACCATATATTTT. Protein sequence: CASSYREGSGNTIYF.

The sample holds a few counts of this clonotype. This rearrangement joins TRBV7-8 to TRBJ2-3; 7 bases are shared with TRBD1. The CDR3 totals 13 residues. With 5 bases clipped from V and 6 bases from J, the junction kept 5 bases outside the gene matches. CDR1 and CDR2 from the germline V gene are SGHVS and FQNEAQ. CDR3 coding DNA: TGTGCCAGCAGCGCACAGGGGCGGGATACGCAGTATTTT. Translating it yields CASSAQGRDTQYF.

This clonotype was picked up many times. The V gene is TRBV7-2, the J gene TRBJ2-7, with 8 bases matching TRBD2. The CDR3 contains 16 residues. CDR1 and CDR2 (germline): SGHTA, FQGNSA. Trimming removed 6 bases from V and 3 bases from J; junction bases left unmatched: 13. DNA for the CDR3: TGTGCCAGCAGTCCCCCGGGGGTAGCGGGGCTCTACGAGCAGTACTTC. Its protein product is CASSPPGVAGLYEQYF.

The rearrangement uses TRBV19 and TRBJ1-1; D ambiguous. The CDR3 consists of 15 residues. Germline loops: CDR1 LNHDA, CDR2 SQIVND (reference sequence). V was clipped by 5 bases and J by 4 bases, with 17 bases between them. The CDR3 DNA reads TGTGCCAGTAGTTCAAGGACGGAAGGGATCACTGAAGCTTTCTTT. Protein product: CASSSRTEGITEAFF.

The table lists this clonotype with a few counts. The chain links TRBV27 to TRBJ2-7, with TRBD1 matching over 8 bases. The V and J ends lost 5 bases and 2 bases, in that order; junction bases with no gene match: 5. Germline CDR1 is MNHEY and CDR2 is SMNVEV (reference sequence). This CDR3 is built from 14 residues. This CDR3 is CASSAGTGPYEQYV. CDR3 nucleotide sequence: TGTGCCAGCAGTGCCGGGACAGGACCCTACGAGCAGTACGTC.

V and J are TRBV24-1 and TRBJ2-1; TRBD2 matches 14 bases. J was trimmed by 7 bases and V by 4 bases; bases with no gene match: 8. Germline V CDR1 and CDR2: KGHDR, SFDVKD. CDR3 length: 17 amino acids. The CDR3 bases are TGTGCCACCAGTGAAGGACTAGCGGGGGGCTCGAGGAATGAGCAGTTCTTC. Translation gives CATSEGLAGGSRNEQFF.

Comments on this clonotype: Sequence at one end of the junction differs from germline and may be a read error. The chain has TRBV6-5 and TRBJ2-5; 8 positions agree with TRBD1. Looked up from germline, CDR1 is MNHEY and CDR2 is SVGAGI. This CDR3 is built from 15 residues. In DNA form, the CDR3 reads TGTGCCAGCAGTTACCAGGACAGGGTGGGAGAGATCCAGTACTTC. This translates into CASSYQDRVGEIQYF.

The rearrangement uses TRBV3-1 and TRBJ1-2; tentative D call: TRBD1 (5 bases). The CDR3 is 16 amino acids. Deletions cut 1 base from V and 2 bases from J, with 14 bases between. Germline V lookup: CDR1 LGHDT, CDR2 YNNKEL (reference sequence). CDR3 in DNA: TGTGCCAGCAGCCAAGTATGGGGCGACAGCAACTATGGCTACACCTTC. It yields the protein CASSQVWGDSNYGYTF.

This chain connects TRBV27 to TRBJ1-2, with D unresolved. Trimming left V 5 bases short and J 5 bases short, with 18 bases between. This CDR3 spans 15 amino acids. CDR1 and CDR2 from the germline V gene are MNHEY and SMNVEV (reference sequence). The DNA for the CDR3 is TGTGCCAGCAGTATGTCAGCCCGAGGATGGTATGGCTACACCTTC. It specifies CASSMSARGWYGYTF.

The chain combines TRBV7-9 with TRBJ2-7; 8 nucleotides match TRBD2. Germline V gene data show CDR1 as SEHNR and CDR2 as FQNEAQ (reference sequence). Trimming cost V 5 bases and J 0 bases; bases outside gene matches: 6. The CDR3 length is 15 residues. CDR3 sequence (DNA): TGTGCCAGCAGCCCATGGCGGGGGGACTCCTACGAGCAGTACTTC. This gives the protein CASSPWRGDSYEQYF.

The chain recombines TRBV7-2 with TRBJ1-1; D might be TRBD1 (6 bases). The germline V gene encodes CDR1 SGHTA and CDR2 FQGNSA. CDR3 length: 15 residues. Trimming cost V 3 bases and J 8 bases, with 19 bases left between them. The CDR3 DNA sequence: TGTGCCAGCAGCTTGAGGGGGTCGGCAGTTATAGAAGCTTTCTTT. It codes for CASSLRGSAVIEAFF.

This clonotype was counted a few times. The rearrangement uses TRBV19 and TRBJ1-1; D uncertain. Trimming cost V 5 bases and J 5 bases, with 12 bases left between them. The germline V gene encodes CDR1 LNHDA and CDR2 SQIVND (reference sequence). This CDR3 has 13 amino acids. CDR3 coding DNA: TGTGCCAGTAGTGTTTACATGGGAACTGAAGCTTTCTTT. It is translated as CASSVYMGTEAFF.